This T cell receptor (beta chain) originates from a study of shared clonotypes between healthy human individuals (dated by TCRdb to 2018 to 2021). Study-wide context: The cohort included three men and two women between 18 and 49 years of age. For each donor, three plates each were used for CD4 naive and CD4 memory, two plates were used for CD8 naive, and one plate was used for CD8 memory. Blood TCR repertoires of roughly five healthy adults were deeply sequenced to estimate repertoire size and the extent of clonotype sharing between individuals. To increase sequencing depth and limit assay-specific biases, TCR repertoire library preparation and sequencing were carried out by different laboratories using diverse techniques. Each donor's leukapheresis produced roughly between roughly 0.85 and 9.5 billion PBMCs.

Donors were healthy HIV-negative adults with no recently reported acute infections or vaccinations. Every donor was a Caucasian adult residing in Nashville, Tennessee, USA. CD4+ T cells were enriched by magnetic negative selection; naive cells were then positively selected on CD45RA, and the negative fraction formed the memory subset. Blood was collected by leukapheresis, and PBMCs were isolated by Ficoll-Histopaque density gradient centrifugation and then cryopreserved in liquid nitrogen vapor phase. Analytical flow cytometry was used to check the purity and quantity of each magnetically sorted T cell population. Genomic DNA was isolated from every sorted fraction and measured by UV absorbance on a Nanodrop 2000c. As regards this clone: There is no known antigen for this receptor. Per-base quality was not reported, and no clone a single base away is much larger than it.

What the study reported, not specific to this receptor: Naive subsets generally had larger estimated clonotype richness than memory subsets. Pairwise subsampling indicated that sequencing depth was expected to affect the degree of clonotype sharing among donors. Approximately 5% of naive CD4, around 3.5% of naive CD8, around 2.3% of memory CD4, and less than 0.45% of memory CD8 clonotypes were shared across several donors. Sampling was restricted to blood, and TCR repertoires in tissues likely differ from the TCR repertoires found in blood. Incomplete sequencing was indicated by rarefaction of sorted-subset datasets, despite the large sequencing depth. Compared with non-shared clonotypes, clonotypes shared by all four sorted-subset donors had higher generation probabilities. The genetic and exposure-history diversity represented was limited by the small number of donors.

TCR CDR3 regions were amplified from genomic DNA by multiplex PCR using the deep immunoSEQ assay. Extracted genomic DNA from each cell subset was distributed evenly across all wells of several immunoSEQ 96-well plates, and each plate was treated as a replicate. For sorted subsets, 200 to 250 ng of genomic DNA, equivalent to 25,000 to 35,000 T cell genomes, went into each replicate PCR. Purified libraries were measured with a Qubit 3.0 fluorometer, size-checked on a Bioanalyzer 2100, and measured again with the KAPA Library Quantification kit. Each immunoSEQ 96-well plate was sequenced on its own single-read 150-cycle Illumina NextSeq 550 flow cell. Per the source publication's procedure: The immunoSEQ output contained only junctional sequences without quality scores, so filtering could not match that applied to full-length reads. To assign V/J genes and CDR3, sequences were annotated against IMGT germline references using PyIR, a Python wrapper for IgBLAST v1.9. Reads were removed for weak V/J assignments (E-value above 1e-6), missing CDR3, stop codons, out-of-frame junctions, or ambiguous translated residues. V3J clonotypes were defined as sequences sharing an identical inferred V gene, J gene, and CDR3 amino acid sequence. To compute the percentage overlap between repertoires, the number of shared unique clonotypes was divided by the size of the smaller repertoire. Three approaches were used to assess repertoire richness: RTK rarefaction, the Chao1 estimator, and Recon v2.1 estimates of unobserved clonotypes. For all TCRbeta clonotypes obtained by the gDNA method from a few donors, generation probabilities were computed with OLGA. Not all clones reach the TCRdb copy of this immuneACCESS table, which keeps in-frame sequences only. Checked studies attribute under half of the gap to unresolved V genes and leave the rest unexplained. The V and J calls and clone size were taken over from that table, and D and trimming were inferred from the DNA. A total of roughly 2.5 million clones appear in this sample, over 85% of them only once. Under 0.15% of the sample is taken by the ten largest.

The CDR3 covers 17 residues, taking in both the cysteine and the phenylalanine. CDR3 DNA is the only sequence kept; it has 51 bases, read in frame from the first base. The V and J ends are trimmed by 0 bases and 6 bases, leaving 17 bases between them. In the germline V gene, CDR1 corresponds to LGHNA and CDR2 to YSLEER. This sequence was found in a young man in good health. The sample was naive CD4+ T cells sorted from blood. Per the publication, the cell subset or site label means: CD45RA+ positively selected. The chain uses TRBV4-3 and TRBJ2-2; the D gene is perhaps TRBD1, on 5 matching bases. The DNA reads as follows: TGCGCCAGCAGCCAAGATCCCTCAGGGCGTTTGTCCGGGGAGCTGTTTTTT. Its protein is CASSQDPSGRLSGELFF.